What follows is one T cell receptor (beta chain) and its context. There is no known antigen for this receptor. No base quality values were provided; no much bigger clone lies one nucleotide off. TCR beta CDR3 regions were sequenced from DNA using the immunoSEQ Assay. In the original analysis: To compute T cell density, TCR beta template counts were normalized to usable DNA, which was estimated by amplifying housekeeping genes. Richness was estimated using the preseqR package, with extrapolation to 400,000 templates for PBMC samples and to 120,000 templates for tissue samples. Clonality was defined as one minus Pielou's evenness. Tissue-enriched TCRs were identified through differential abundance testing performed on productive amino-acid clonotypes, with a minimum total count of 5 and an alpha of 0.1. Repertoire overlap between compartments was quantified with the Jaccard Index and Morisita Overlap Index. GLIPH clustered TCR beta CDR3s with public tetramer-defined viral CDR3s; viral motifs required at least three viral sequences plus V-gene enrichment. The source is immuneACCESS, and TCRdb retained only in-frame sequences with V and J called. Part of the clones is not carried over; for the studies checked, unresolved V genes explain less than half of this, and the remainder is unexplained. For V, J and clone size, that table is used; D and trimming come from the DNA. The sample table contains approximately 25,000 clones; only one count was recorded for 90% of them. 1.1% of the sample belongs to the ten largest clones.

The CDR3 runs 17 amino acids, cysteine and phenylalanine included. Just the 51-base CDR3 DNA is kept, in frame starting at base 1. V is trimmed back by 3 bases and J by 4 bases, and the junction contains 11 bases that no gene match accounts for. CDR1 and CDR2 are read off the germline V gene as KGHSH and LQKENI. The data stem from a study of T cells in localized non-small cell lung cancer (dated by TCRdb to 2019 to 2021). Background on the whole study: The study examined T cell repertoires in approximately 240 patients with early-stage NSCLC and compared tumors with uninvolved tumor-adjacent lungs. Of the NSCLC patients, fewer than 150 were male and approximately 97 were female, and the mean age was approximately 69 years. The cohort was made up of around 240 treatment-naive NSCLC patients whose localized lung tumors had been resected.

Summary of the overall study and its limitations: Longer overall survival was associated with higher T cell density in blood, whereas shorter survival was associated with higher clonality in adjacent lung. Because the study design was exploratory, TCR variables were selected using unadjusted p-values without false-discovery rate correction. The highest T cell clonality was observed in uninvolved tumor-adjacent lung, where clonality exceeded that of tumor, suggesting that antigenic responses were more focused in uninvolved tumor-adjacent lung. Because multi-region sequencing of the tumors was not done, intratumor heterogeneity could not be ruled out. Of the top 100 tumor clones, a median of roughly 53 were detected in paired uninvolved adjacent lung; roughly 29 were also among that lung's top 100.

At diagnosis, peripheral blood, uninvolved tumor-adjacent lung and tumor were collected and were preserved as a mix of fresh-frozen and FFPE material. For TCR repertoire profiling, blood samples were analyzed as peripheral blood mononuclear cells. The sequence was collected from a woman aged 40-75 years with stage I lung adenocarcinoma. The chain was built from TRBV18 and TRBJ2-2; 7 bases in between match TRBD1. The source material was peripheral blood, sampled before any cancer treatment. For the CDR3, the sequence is CASSPFQGVQATGELFF. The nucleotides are TGTGCCAGCTCACCTTTCCAGGGGGTGCAGGCCACCGGGGAGCTGTTTTTT.